The 19 T cell receptor beta chains given below trace back to one sample, sequenced in a study of cytomegalovirus exposure and HLA in healthy donors. It was with 60 Vbeta and 13 Jbeta primers that the PCR ran. Generated by immunoSEQ multiplex PCR, the TCRdb table keeps only in-frame clones and is missing some. The sample consists of some 96,000 clones, 55% to 75% of them appearing once. Sequenced input: PBMCs. These receptors all stem from a man between 60 and 75 years old in good health and CMV-seronegative.

This clone was observed a few times. The chain uses TRBV29-1 and TRBJ2-1; D perhaps matches TRBD1 (6 bases). Germline loops: CDR1 SQVTM, CDR2 ANQGSEA. The V gene lost 3 bases and the J gene lost 3 bases, with 12 bases spanning the gap. The CDR3 totals 14 residues. The CDR3 loop reads CSVEKGVYYNEQFF. The CDR3 DNA follows: TGCAGCGTTGAGAAGGGGGTCTACTACAATGAGCAGTTCTTC.

The chain joins TRBV7-9 to TRBJ1-4; maybe TRBD1 (6 bases). The germline gives CDR1 SEHNR, CDR2 FQNEAQ (reference sequence). Between the trimmed V and J ends, which lost 5 bases and 8 bases, there was a span of 12 bases. The CDR3 has 13 residues. CDR3 in amino acids: CASSPQGIEKLFF. The DNA of the CDR3 is TGTGCCAGCAGCCCCCAGGGGATCGAAAAACTGTTTTTT.

This chain links TRBV30 with TRBJ1-3; no firm D call. The CDR3 runs 14 residues. Germline V gene data show CDR1 as GTSNPN and CDR2 as SVGIG (reference sequence). V shed 5 bases and J shed 4 bases, with 15 bases lying between them. The CDR3 bases are TGTGCCTGGCGAGGGCGGGAGGTGGGAAACACCATATATTTT. The encoded protein is CAWRGREVGNTIYF.

V is TRBV21-1 and J is TRBJ1-3. TRBV21-1 is labeled a pseudogene. The CDR3 has 14 amino acids. The CDR3 spells CASSRRDVGNTIYF. The CDR3 DNA sequence: TGTGCCAGCAGCAGGAGGGACGTTGGAAACACCATATATTTT.

This clone has more than one count but fewer than ten. This sequence joins TRBV7-9 and TRBJ1-1, with 12 nucleotides matching TRBD1. The V segment lost 1 base and the J segment 4 bases; nucleotides outside the gene matches: 7. The CDR3 contains 17 residues. Germline CDR1 and CDR2: SEHNR and FQNEAQ (reference sequence). The CDR3 bases are TGTGCCAGCAGCTTAGGTTTGGGACAGGGGGCAGGCACTGAAGCTTTCTTT. Its protein is CASSLGLGQGAGTEAFF.

The chain joins TRBV6-5 to TRBJ1-1; D is undetermined. The CDR3 covers 13 residues. With 4 bases removed from V and 1 base from J, the gap between germline ends came to 7 bases. Germline lookup yields CDR1 MNHEY and CDR2 SVGAGI. CDR3 nucleotides: TGTGCCAGCAGTTTGTTCCGGAACACTGAAGCTTTCTTT. Protein: CASSLFRNTEAFF.

V gene TRBV29-1 combines with J gene TRBJ2-6, with 7 bases fitting TRBD1. From germline, CDR1 is SQVTM and CDR2 ANQGSEA. Unmatched junction bases numbered 2, after V lost 4 bases and J lost 2 bases. The length of the CDR3 is 14 residues. CDR3 nucleotides: TGCAGCGTTGCAACAGGGGCTGGGGCCAACGTCCTGACTTTC. Translated: CSVATGAGANVLTF.

This clone was recorded a few times. The genes are TRBV2 and TRBJ2-3; the match to TRBD1 covers 11 bases. Per germline, CDR1 SNHLY and CDR2 FYNNEI. The CDR3 covers 16 residues. Trimming at V came to 6 bases and at J to 4 bases, leaving 9 bases not matched to a gene. Here the CDR3 reads CASRMRDRGFADTQYF. CDR3 DNA: TGTGCCAGCAGAATGCGGGACAGGGGGTTCGCAGATACGCAGTATTTT.

This clone has only one observation. The V and J genes are TRBV9 and TRBJ1-2; a weak D match, TRBD1 (5 bases). CDR3 length: 14 residues. In germline, CDR1 is SGDLS, CDR2 YYNGEE. V dropped 4 bases and J dropped 5 bases, with 15 bases sitting between them. DNA for the CDR3: TGTGCCAGCAGCCCTCGACAAGGGGTTTATGGCTACACCTTC. It encodes CASSPRQGVYGYTF.

The chain carries TRBV9 and TRBJ2-1; D perhaps matches TRBD1 (6 bases). CDR3 size: 14 residues. Germline V gene data show CDR1 as SGDLS and CDR2 as YYNGEE. V was clipped by 4 bases and J by 0 bases, with 8 bases between them. CDR3 DNA sequence: TGTGCCAGCAGCCGGGACACCTCCTACAATGAGCAGTTCTTC. This translates into CASSRDTSYNEQFF.

This sequence joins TRBV7-6 and TRBJ1-3; a weak D match, TRBD1 (5 bases). V was cut by 5 bases and J by 4 bases, with 12 bases left in between. The CDR3 is 14 amino acids. Germline assignment: CDR1 SGHVS and CDR2 FNYEAQ. CDR3 loop: CASSPGVGGNTIYF. CDR3 DNA: TGTGCCAGCAGCCCGGGGGTGGGCGGAAACACCATATATTTT.

This sequence joins TRBV6-5 and TRBJ1-1; TRBD1 agrees at 9 bases. Germline V gene data show CDR1 as MNHEY and CDR2 as SVGAGI. V lost 2 bases, J lost 11 bases, and 6 bases stayed unmatched. The CDR3 length is 13 residues. The CDR3 region has the DNA TGTGCCAGCAGTTACATGAGGACAGGGGTCGCTTTCTTT. Translated: CASSYMRTGVAFF.

The V gene is TRBV4-1, the J gene TRBJ2-5; 8 bases map to TRBD1. The J call is doubtful: the DNA matches TRBJ2-7 better. Germline V gene sequence: CDR1 MGHRA, CDR2 YSYEKL. This CDR3 spans 14 amino acids. As DNA, the CDR3 is TGCGCCAGCAGCCACGGACAGGGCTGGTACGAGCAGTACTTC. Protein product: CASSHGQGWYEQYF.

The sample holds one count of this clone. The V gene is TRBV5-1, the J gene TRBJ2-1, with 7 bases that match TRBD2. The CDR3 extends over 17 amino acids. Germline loops: CDR1 SGHRS, CDR2 YFSETQ. V shed 4 bases, J shed 1 base, and the junction held 11 bases outside the gene matches. The CDR3, as DNA: TGCGCCAGCAGCCCTTATCCGGCGGGAGTATCCTACAATGAGCAGTTCTTC. It is translated as CASSPYPAGVSYNEQFF.

The chain links TRBV19 to TRBJ2-7; 14 bases fit TRBD2. CDR3 size: 18 residues. Per germline, CDR1 LNHDA and CDR2 SQIVND (reference sequence). The V and J ends lost 1 base and 3 bases, in that order; junction bases with no gene match: 8. The DNA for the CDR3 is TGTGCCAGTAGTATAGCGGGACTAGCGGGGGCCCAAATCTACGAGCAGTACTTC. Protein sequence: CASSIAGLAGAQIYEQYF.

The chain links TRBV19 to TRBJ1-5; no clear D. Germline CDR1 LNHDA, CDR2 SQIVND (reference sequence). The CDR3 totals 14 residues. V shed 8 bases and J shed 5 bases, with 16 bases lying between them. This chain's CDR3 is CASGEDGRYQPQHF. CDR3 sequence (DNA): TGTGCCAGTGGGGAGGACGGTAGGTATCAGCCCCAGCATTTT.

The rearrangement joins TRBV4-2 to TRBJ2-2; 11 bases align to TRBD2. This CDR3 is 16 amino acids long. Germline V gives CDR1 LGHNA, CDR2 YNFKEQ. V was clipped by 0 bases and J by 4 bases; unmatched bases: 1. The chain's CDR3 is CASSQELAGATGELFF. Here the CDR3 DNA reads TGTGCCAGCAGCCAAGAACTAGCGGGGGCCACCGGGGAGCTGTTTTTT.

The V gene is TRBV11-2, the J gene TRBJ2-1; D possibly corresponds to TRBD1 (6 bases). The ends were cut back, 6 bases at V and 5 bases at J, with 17 bases in the middle. The germline V gene encodes CDR1 SGHAT and CDR2 FQNNGV. This CDR3 has 15 amino acids. CDR3 DNA: TGTGCCAGCAGTCGGGTGGCAGGGGTGAACAATGAGCAGTTCTTC. It yields the protein CASSRVAGVNNEQFF.

The chain is built from TRBV10-2 and TRBJ2-3, with a weak D call TRBD1 (6 bases). Per the germline V gene, CDR1 is WSHSY and CDR2 is SAAADI. This CDR3 comprises 12 residues. V gave up 6 bases and J gave up 4 bases, with 8 bases separating them. CDR3 protein: CASSNRADTQYF. The CDR3 DNA reads TGCGCCAGCAGCAACAGGGCAGATACGCAGTATTTT.